Listed below are T cell receptor beta chains from one sample, sequenced in a study of radiotherapy plus CTLA-4 blockade in lung cancer. TCRdb's table, derived via immunoSEQ multiplex PCR, lists solely in-frame clones and lacks some. The profile covers about 72,000 clones, with about 83% appearing a single time and about 4% taken by the ten largest. This sample comprised peripheral blood, obtained from a patient treated with radiotherapy plus ipilimumab. These receptor sequences come from a human donor with non-small cell lung cancer who had a partial response to radiotherapy plus ipilimumab. The CDR3 runs from the conserved cysteine through the conserved F or W. A D gene is named only where the DNA matches it firmly. Clone size is not always given. Where it is, it says once, few, many or a class for expanded clones.

>.|TRBJ2-3|TRBD1|TRBV19
CASSPQGQVNTDTQYF
TGTGCCAGTAGTCCTCAGGGACAGGTTAACACAGATACGCAGTATTTT
>once|TRBJ2-2|TRBD1|TRBV10-2
CASSDRGRADTGELFF
TGCGCCAGCAGCGACAGGGGGCGGGCGGACACCGGGGAGCTGTTTTTT
>.|TRBJ1-3|.|TRBV9
CASSGPGAAGNTIYF
TGTGCCAGCAGCGGCCCAGGGGCTGCTGGAAACACCATATATTTT
>.|TRBJ2-1|TRBD2|TRBV6-5
CASSKTGTNYNEQFF
TGTGCCAGCAGTAAGACCGGGACTAACTACAATGAGCAGTTCTTC
>.|TRBJ2-7|.|TRBV13
CASSSGSYEQYF
TGTGCCAGCAGCTCAGGATCATACGAGCAGTACTTC
>.|TRBJ1-3|.|TRBV7-9
CASSLGRGDGNTIYF
TGTGCCAGCAGCTTAGGGAGGGGAGATGGAAACACCATATATTTT
>.|TRBJ2-5|TRBD2|TRBV7-9
CASSRTRYETQYF
TGTGCCAGCAGCAGGACTAGATATGAGACCCAGTACTTC
>.|TRBJ1-5|TRBD1|TRBV19
CASRPRTGGSQPQHF
TGTGCCAGTAGGCCCCGGACAGGGGGGAGTCAGCCCCAGCATTTT
>.|TRBJ2-3|TRBD2|TRBV7-2
CASSLGRGLAGGRAQYF
TGTGCCAGCAGCTTAGGACGTGGGCTAGCGGGAGGTAGGGCGCAGTATTTT
>few|TRBJ2-1|TRBD2|TRBV7-2
CASSPGERGPPGNEQFF
TGTGCCAGCAGCCCCGGGGAGCGGGGACCTCCGGGCAATGAGCAGTTCTTC
>.|TRBJ1-5|.|TRBV7-9
CASSGTWDNSNQPQHF
TGTGCCAGCAGCGGGACATGGGATAATAGCAATCAGCCCCAGCATTTT
>.|TRBJ2-3|TRBD2|TRBV5-1
CASSLNADRGGRATQYF
TGCGCCAGCAGCCTCAATGCAGACCGGGGGGGAAGGGCTACGCAGTATTTT
>.|TRBJ2-1|TRBD2|TRBV29-1
CSEVSGTSGPNNEQFF
TGCAGCGAAGTTTCCGGGACTAGCGGACCCAACAATGAGCAGTTCTTC
>.|TRBJ1-4|.|TRBV28
CASTGSTNEKLFF
TGTGCCAGCACGGGATCAACTAATGAAAAACTGTTTTTT
>.|TRBJ2-2|TRBD2|TRBV9
CASSSGLRNTGELFF
TGTGCCAGCAGCTCGGGACTAAGGAACACCGGGGAGCTGTTTTTT
>.|TRBJ2-5|.|TRBV7-2
CASSLDSPETQYF
TGTGCCAGCAGCTTAGATAGCCCAGAGACCCAGTACTTC
>.|TRBJ2-7|TRBD2|TRBV10-3
CATQTSGTTYEQYF
TGTGCCACCCAGACTAGCGGGACAACCTACGAGCAGTACTTC
>once|TRBJ2-1|TRBD2|TRBV18
CASTGTNPFNEQFF
TGTGCCAGCACCGGGACTAACCCCTTTAATGAGCAGTTCTTC
>.|TRBJ2-1|.|TRBV7-9
CASSAGYPVAEQFF
TGTGCCAGCAGTGCGGGCTACCCGGTGGCTGAGCAGTTCTTC
>.|TRBJ2-1|.|TRBV7-3
CASSLMTNSYNEQFF
TGTGCCAGCAGCCTCATGACTAACTCCTACAATGAGCAGTTCTTC
>.|TRBJ1-1|.|TRBV7-9
CASSSQGNTEAFF
TGTGCCAGCAGCTCCCAGGGGAACACTGAAGCTTTCTTT
>.|TRBJ1-2|TRBD1|TRBV5-1
CASSLRTGGNYGYTF
TGCGCCAGCAGCTTGAGGACAGGGGGCAACTATGGCTACACCTTC
>.|TRBJ2-7|.|TRBV29-1
CSVAGDTYEQYF
TGCAGCGTTGCCGGGGACACCTACGAGCAGTACTTC
>.|TRBJ2-2|TRBD2|TRBV9
CASSVGTSGTPGELFF
TGTGCCAGCAGCGTAGGGACTAGCGGGACTCCCGGGGAGCTGTTTTTT
>once|TRBJ2-2|.|TRBV5-1
CASSRSPDTGELFF
TGCGCCAGCTCTCGATCCCCAGACACCGGGGAGCTGTTTTTT
>.|TRBJ2-1|TRBD2|TRBV7-7
CASSLAGLAGGRNEQFF
TGTGCCAGCAGCTTGGCAGGACTAGCGGGAGGGCGGAATGAGCAGTTCTTC
>.|TRBJ1-1|.|TRBV20-1
CSARGRTEAFF
TGCAGTGCTAGGGGCAGGACTGAAGCTTTCTTT
>.|TRBJ2-1|.|TRBV5-6
CASSLGVDEQFF
TGTGCCAGCAGCTTGGGAGTGGATGAGCAGTTCTTC
>.|TRBJ1-2|TRBD1|TRBV5-1
CASSPGQGEGYTF
TGCGCCAGCAGCCCTGGACAGGGTGAAGGCTACACCTTC
>once|TRBJ2-7|TRBD2|TRBV28
CASSLRWGGSYEQYF
TGTGCCAGCAGTTTGCGGTGGGGGGGCTCCTACGAGCAGTACTTC
>.|TRBJ1-3|.|TRBV7-3
CASSLRGLAGNTIYF
TGTGCCAGCAGCTTAAGGGGGCTCGCTGGAAACACCATATATTTT
>.|TRBJ2-5|.|TRBV15
CATSRDMETQYF
TGTGCCACCAGCAGAGATATGGAGACCCAGTACTTC
>.|TRBJ1-1|.|TRBV19
CATWDTNTEAFF
TGTGCCACTTGGGACACCAACACTGAAGCTTTCTTT
>.|TRBJ1-3|.|TRBV5-1
CASSLAGPGNTIYF
TGCGCCAGCAGCTTGGCTGGGCCTGGAAACACCATATATTTT
>.|TRBJ2-3|TRBD2|TRBV7-9
CASSSGLAGGTDTQYF
TGTGCCAGCAGCTCGGGACTAGCGGGAGGAACAGATACGCAGTATTTT
>.|TRBJ2-7|TRBD2|TRBV9
CASSLAGGAVYEQYF
TGTGCCAGCAGTCTAGCGGGAGGAGCTGTCTACGAGCAGTACTTC
>.|TRBJ1-4|.|TRBV9
CASSPQPGLRNEKLFF
TGTGCCAGCAGCCCGCAACCGGGACTGAGGAATGAAAAACTGTTTTTT
>.|TRBJ2-3|.|TRBV7-9
CASSLEQARLADTQYF
TGTGCCAGCAGCTTAGAACAGGCCCGCTTGGCAGATACGCAGTATTTT
>.|TRBJ2-1|.|TRBV28
CASSLLGGSYNEQFF
TGTGCCAGCAGTTTACTAGGTGGCTCCTACAATGAGCAGTTCTTC
>.|TRBJ1-5|.|TRBV18
CASSPAAPTSNQPQHF
TGTGCCAGCTCACCCGCGGCCCCGACCAGCAATCAGCCCCAGCATTTT
>.|TRBJ1-1|.|TRBV19
CASSLSRALNTEAFF
TGTGCCAGTAGTCTCTCCAGGGCCTTGAACACTGAAGCTTTCTTT
>.|TRBJ2-3|.|TRBV11-3
CASSLDRSTDTQYF
TGTGCCAGCAGCTTAGACAGAAGCACAGATACGCAGTATTTT
>.|TRBJ2-7|.|TRBV27
CASSSGHRAQDYSYEQYF
TGTGCCAGCAGTTCTGGGCACAGGGCGCAGGATTACTCCTACGAGCAGTACTTC
>.|TRBJ1-2|TRBD1|TRBV5-1
CASSLDRGSHGYTF
TGCGCCAGCAGCTTGGACAGGGGCAGTCATGGCTACACCTTC
>.|TRBJ2-1|TRBD1|TRBV7-7
CASSPGTGLVGEQFF
TGTGCCAGCAGCCCCGGGACAGGGCTGGTGGGTGAGCAGTTCTTC
>.|TRBJ1-2|.|TRBV5-1
CASSLGTGNGYTF
TGCGCCAGCAGCTTGGGTACAGGGAATGGCTACACCTTC
>.|TRBJ2-1|.|TRBV11-2
CASSGAEGRNEQFF
TGTGCCAGCAGCGGCGCAGAGGGCCGCAATGAGCAGTTCTTC
>once|TRBJ1-2|.|TRBV19
CASSPYSSNYGYTF
TGTGCCAGTAGCCCGTATTCTTCTAACTATGGCTACACCTTC
>.|TRBJ1-3|.|TRBV18
CASSPQPGGNTIYF
TGTGCCAGCTCACCCCAACCAGGGGGAAACACCATATATTTT
>.|TRBJ1-1|.|TRBV2
CASSESLAEDKNTEAFF
TGTGCCAGCAGTGAATCTTTGGCAGAAGATAAAAACACTGAAGCTTTCTTT